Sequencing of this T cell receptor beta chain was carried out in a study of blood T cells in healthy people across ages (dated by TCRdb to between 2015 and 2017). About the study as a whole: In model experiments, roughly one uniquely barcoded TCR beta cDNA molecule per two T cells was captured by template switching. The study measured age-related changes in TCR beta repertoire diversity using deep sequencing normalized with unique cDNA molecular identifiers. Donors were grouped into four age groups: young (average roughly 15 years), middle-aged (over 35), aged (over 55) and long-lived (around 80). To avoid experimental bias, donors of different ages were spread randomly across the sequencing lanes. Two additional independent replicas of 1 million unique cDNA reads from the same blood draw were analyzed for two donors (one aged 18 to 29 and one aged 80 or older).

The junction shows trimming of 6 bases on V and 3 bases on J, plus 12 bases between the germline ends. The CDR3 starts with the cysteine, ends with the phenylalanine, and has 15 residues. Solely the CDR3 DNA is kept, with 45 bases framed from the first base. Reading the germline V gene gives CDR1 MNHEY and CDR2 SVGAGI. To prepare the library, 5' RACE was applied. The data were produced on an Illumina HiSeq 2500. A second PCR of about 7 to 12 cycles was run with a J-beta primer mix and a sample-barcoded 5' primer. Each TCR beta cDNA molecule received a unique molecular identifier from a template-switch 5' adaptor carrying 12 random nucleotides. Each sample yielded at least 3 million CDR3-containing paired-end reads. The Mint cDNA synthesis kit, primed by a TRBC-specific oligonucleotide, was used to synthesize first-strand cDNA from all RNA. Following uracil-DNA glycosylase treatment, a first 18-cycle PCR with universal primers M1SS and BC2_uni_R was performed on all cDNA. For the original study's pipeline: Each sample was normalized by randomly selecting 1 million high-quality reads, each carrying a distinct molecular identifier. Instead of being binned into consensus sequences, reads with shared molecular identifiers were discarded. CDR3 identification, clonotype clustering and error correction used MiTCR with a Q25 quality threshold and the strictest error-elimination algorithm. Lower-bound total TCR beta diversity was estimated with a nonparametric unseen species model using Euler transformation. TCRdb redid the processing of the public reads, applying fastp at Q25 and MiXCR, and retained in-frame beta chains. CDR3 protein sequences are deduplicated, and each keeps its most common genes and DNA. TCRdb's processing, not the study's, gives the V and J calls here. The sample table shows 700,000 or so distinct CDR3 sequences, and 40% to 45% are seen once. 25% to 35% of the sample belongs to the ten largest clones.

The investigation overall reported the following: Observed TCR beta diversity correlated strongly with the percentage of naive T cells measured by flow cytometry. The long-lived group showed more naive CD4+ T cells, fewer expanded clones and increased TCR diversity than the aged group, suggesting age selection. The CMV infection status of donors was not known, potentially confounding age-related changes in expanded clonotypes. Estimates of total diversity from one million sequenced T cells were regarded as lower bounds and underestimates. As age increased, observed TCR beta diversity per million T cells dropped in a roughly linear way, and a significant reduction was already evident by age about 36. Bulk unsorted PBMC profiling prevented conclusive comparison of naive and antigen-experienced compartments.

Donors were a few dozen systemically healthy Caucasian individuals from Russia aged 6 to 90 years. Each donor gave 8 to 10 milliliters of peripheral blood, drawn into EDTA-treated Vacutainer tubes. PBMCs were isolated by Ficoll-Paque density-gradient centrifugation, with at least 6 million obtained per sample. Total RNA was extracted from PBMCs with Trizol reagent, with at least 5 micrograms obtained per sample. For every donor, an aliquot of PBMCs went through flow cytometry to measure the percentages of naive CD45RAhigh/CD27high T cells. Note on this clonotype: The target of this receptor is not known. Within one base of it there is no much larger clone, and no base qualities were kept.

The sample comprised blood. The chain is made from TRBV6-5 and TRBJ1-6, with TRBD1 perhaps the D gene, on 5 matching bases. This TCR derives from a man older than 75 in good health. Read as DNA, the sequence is TGTGCCAGCAGGCCACGGGACGGCTATAATTCACCCCTCCACTTT. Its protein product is CASRPRDGYNSPLHF.